The 8 T cell receptor beta chains given below trace back to one sample, sequenced in a study of cytomegalovirus exposure and HLA in healthy donors. The PCR used 60 Vbeta and 13 Jbeta primers. Profiled with immunoSEQ multiplex PCR; TCRdb holds only in-frame clones, not every one. The data show 120,000 or so clones, approximately 80% seen once. Source material: PBMCs. The receptors shown here come from a woman aged 40 to 50 in good health and CMV-seronegative.

The genes are TRBV13 and TRBJ1-1; possible D gene TRBD1, 5 bases. V gave up 3 bases and J gave up 5 bases, with 22 bases separating them. CDR1 PRHDT and CDR2 FYEKMQ come from the germline V gene (reference sequence). This CDR3 is built from 17 residues. CDR3 protein: CASSFTPLLGAGTEAFF. The CDR3 nucleotides are TGTGCCAGCAGCTTCACCCCACTCTTAGGGGCAGGTACTGAAGCTTTCTTT.

About this clone itself: Different DNA sequences within this sample yield the same CDR3. The chain joins TRBV25-1 to TRBJ1-2; D ambiguous. CDR1 is MGHDK and CDR2 is SYGVNS in the germline V gene. This CDR3 has 12 residues. The V gene lost 1 base and the J gene lost 4 bases, with 4 bases spanning the gap. The CDR3 bases are TGTGCCAGCAGTGAATCTAGCTATGGCTACACCTTC. It encodes CASSESSYGYTF.

This chain uses TRBV6-1 with TRBJ1-3, with D perhaps TRBD1 (5 bases). The CDR3 length is 15 residues. CDR1 MNHNS and CDR2 SASEGT come from the germline V gene. V was trimmed by 1 base and J by 1 base, leaving 8 bases between them. CDR3 sequence: CASSEGRGSGNTIYF. CDR3 DNA sequence: TGTGCCAGCAGTGAAGGGAGGGGTTCTGGAAACACCATATATTTT.

J is TRBJ2-5 and V is TRBV4-1, with 13 nucleotides matching TRBD2. With 4 bases clipped from V and 1 base from J, the junction kept 3 bases outside the gene matches. CDR3 length: 16 amino acids. Germline V gene lookup returns CDR1 MGHRA and CDR2 YSYEKL. The CDR3 sequence: CASSLTSGGTQETQYF. The CDR3 coding sequence is TGCGCCAGCAGCCTGACTAGCGGGGGGACCCAAGAGACCCAGTACTTC.

The chain couples TRBV19 to TRBJ1-4; 7 nucleotides match TRBD1. CDR3 length: 16 residues. CDR1 is LNHDA, CDR2 SQIVND, per germline (reference sequence). V shed 5 bases and J 7 bases; nucleotides not matched to a gene: 13. The CDR3 loop reads CASSASATGVGEKLFF. Written as DNA, the CDR3 is TGTGCCAGTAGTGCCTCTGCTACAGGGGTTGGTGAAAAACTGTTTTTT.

V usage is TRBV6-5 and J usage is TRBJ1-1; D is ambiguous. V lost 5 bases, J lost 4 bases, and 8 bases lay in between. The CDR3 extends over 12 amino acids. The V gene's germline CDR1 is MNHEY and CDR2 SVGAGI. The CDR3 reads CASSPSTTEAFF. Here the CDR3 DNA reads TGTGCCAGCAGTCCCTCTACCACTGAAGCTTTCTTT.

The V call is TRBV9, the J call TRBJ1-3; weak D call: TRBD1 (6 bases). CDR1 and CDR2 from the germline V gene are SGDLS and YYNGEE. The ends were cut back, 0 bases at V and 0 bases at J, with 13 bases in the middle. This CDR3 has 17 amino acids. The CDR3 sequence is CASSVAWDTSSGNTIYF. The CDR3 DNA reads as TGTGCCAGCAGCGTAGCTTGGGACACCTCCTCTGGAAACACCATATATTTT.

This rearrangement joins TRBV28 to TRBJ1-2, with 9 bases fitting TRBD1. J was trimmed by 10 bases and V by 5 bases; bases with no gene match: 14. CDR1 and CDR2 from the germline V gene are MDHEN and SYDVKM. The CDR3 is 15 residues long. CDR3 sequence reads: CASSTTPGQGWNYTF. The CDR3 DNA reads as TGTGCCAGCAGTACCACCCCGGGACAGGGTTGGAACTACACCTTC.